The TCR beta chain under discussion was sequenced for a study of cytomegalovirus exposure and HLA in healthy donors (dated by TCRdb to 2016 to 2017). For the study in its entirety: According to a later analysis, the 120 or so validation repertoires were produced on the same platform as the approximately 620 repertoires of the first cohort. The study aimed to test whether signatures of past pathogen exposure could be identified by cataloging public T cell receptors. The study combined high-throughput TCR immunosequencing, statistical association of individual TCRs with disease status, and machine learning to predict cytomegalovirus infection status. Besides the first cohort of roughly 660 subjects, a separate validation cohort made up of 120 different subjects was used.

General conclusions and limits of the study: Most TCR sequences were observed very rarely across donors, whereas some public TCRs were present in many individuals. In vitro tests confirmed that a few of the cytomegalovirus-associated TCR beta chains recognize cytomegalovirus antigens. It was suggested by the authors that the approach could potentially be generalized to other disease states and immunological phenotypes. Subsequent analysis determined that TCRs grouped into clusters in the first cohort also showed a tendency toward co-occurrence across the 120 or so validation repertoires, and approximately 94% of cluster scores exceeded 0. In both the original and validation cohorts, the classifier was reported to diagnose cytomegalovirus status with high specificity and sensitivity. The study listed 150 to 200 TCR beta chains as associated with cytomegalovirus. The validation cohort had no HLA typing available for a later analysis, so co-occurrence within that cohort was assessed over all 120 or so repertoires.

The germline V gene encodes CDR1 ENHRY and CDR2 SYGVKD. From cysteine to phenylalanine, the CDR3 is 15 amino acids long. Only the CDR3 portion is preserved as DNA: 45 bases, with reading frame beginning at the first base. Here V drops 5 bases and J drops 0 bases, and the junction holds 4 bases not matched to any gene. Library construction relied on the immunoSEQ multiplex PCR assay. The paper's data handling went like this. A statistical classification framework was built to diagnose cytomegalovirus status from the catalog of TCR beta chain sequences. TCRdb took this table from immuneACCESS and kept in-frame rearrangements with V and J called. Such tables lack part of the clones; where checked against another copy, unresolved V genes explain under half of the gap, and the rest is unexplained. Clonal size and the V and J genes are those of that table, whereas D and trimming came from the DNA. This sample lists about 68,000 clones; roughly nine tenths were detected once. The ten largest clonotypes hold about 3% of the sample.

About this clone: Its binding antigen is unknown. No base-level quality is on record; no much larger clone is a single base apart.

The donors were included in the validation cohort of 100 to 150 subjects, a group kept apart from the roughly 730-subject first cohort. Sequencing was performed on PBMCs. The sequence links TRBV10-3 to TRBJ1-3, with 7 junctional bases fitting TRBD1. This sequence originates from a man younger than 35 in good health and CMV-seronegative. The CDR3 protein sequence reads: CAISSGTDSGNTIYF. The DNA is as follows: TGTGCCATCAGTTCTGGGACAGACTCTGGAAACACCATATATTTT.